The TCR beta chain under discussion was sequenced for a study of identifying expanded T cells in peripheral blood. The V and J ends lost 5 bases and 2 bases respectively, with 13 bases between them. The CDR3 consists of 15 residues. In germline, CDR1 is SGHTA, CDR2 FQGNSA. Repertoires were generated with immunoSEQ multiplex PCR, while TCRdb's copy carries only in-frame clones and drops some. This sample has 70,000 or so clones; roughly 90% occur once, and the top ten carry more than 2.5%. The sequence came from a person between 18 and 75 years old in good health. The chain has TRBV7-2 and TRBJ2-1; D possibly corresponds to TRBD1 (6 bases). The specimen was blood. The CDR3 nucleotides are TGTGCCAGCAGCCCGGACAGCCCACCCTACAATGAGCAGTTCTTC. Its protein is CASSPDSPPYNEQFF.